These T cell receptor beta chains were read from a single sample in a study of beta chain features in type 1 diabetes. Profiled with immunoSEQ multiplex PCR; TCRdb holds only in-frame clones, not every one. The top ten clones hold 2% to 3% of a sample with roughly 50,000 clones, under 60% of them seen once. The sequenced sample consisted of Tregs from blood. The receptors were gathered from a woman aged 40-49 years with type 1 diabetes. Each CDR3 is given without its conserved first and last residue.

TRBJ2-7 | TRBV7-2 | ASPADKTYEQY
TRBJ2-7 | TRBV18 | ASSPGTSYEQY
TRBJ1-1 | TRBV7-6 | ASSLLGADNTEAF
TRBJ2-1 | TRBV4-2 | ASSWRGEQF
TRBJ1-2 | TRBV28 | ASSPRPGGGRGYT
TRBJ2-7 | TRBV10-2 | ASSRGQEGAQY
TRBJ2-6 | TRBV19 | ASSFYPGQGASVLT
TRBJ2-7 | TRBV28 | ASSFAGTGDGEQY
TRBJ2-7 | TRBV4-3 | ASSQERQYEQY
TRBJ1-1 | TRBV28 | ASSLERTVNTEAF
TRBJ1-2 | TRBV11-2 | ASSSFTGGAYGYT
TRBJ2-7 | TRBV19 | ASSIRLAGEQY